The 13 T cell receptor beta chains presented below share a single source sample, sequenced in a study of cytomegalovirus exposure and HLA in healthy donors. PCR used 60 Vbeta primers and 13 Jbeta primers. Clones were sequenced by immunoSEQ multiplex PCR, and TCRdb holds only the in-frame ones, with some missing. Among about 97,000 clones listed, roughly 60% were seen once. The sample consisted of PBMCs. These TCRs come from a human donor in good health.

This sequence joins TRBV11-2 and TRBJ2-7; no firm D call. V lost 3 bases and J 0 bases, leaving 6 bases between the germline ends. Germline values: CDR1 SGHAT, CDR2 FQNNGV. The CDR3 runs 13 residues. The CDR3 bases are TGTGCCAGCAGCTTTTTCGTCTCCTACGAGCAGTACTTC. It yields the protein CASSFFVSYEQYF.

The CDR3 here is CASSLLVGYEQYF. CDR3 sequence (DNA): TGTGCCAGCAGCCTGTTGGTCGGGTACGAGCAGTACTTC. The gene calls are TRBV14 and TRBJ2-7; D unresolved. Germline V gives CDR1 SGHDN, CDR2 FVKESK. V lost 4 bases, J lost 4 bases, and 11 bases lay in between. The CDR3 totals 13 residues. The entire variable domain, with the rest obtained from reference TRBV14 and TRBJ2-7, is as follows: EAGVTQFPSHSVIEKGQTVTLRCDPISGHDNLYWYRRVMGKEIKFLLHFVKESKQDESGMPNNRFLAERTGGTYSTLKVQPAELEDSGVYFCASSLLVGYEQYFGPGTRLTVT.

The rearrangement joins TRBV28 to TRBJ2-3; TRBD1 aligns across 8 bases. Trimming removed 6 bases from V and 0 bases from J; junction bases left unmatched: 11. Looked up from germline, CDR1 is MDHEN and CDR2 is SYDVKM. This CDR3 is 17 amino acids long. CDR3 loop: CASSEYVDRVSTDTQYF. The CDR3 DNA follows: TGTGCCAGCAGCGAATACGTGGACAGGGTTAGCACAGATACGCAGTATTTT.

This clone was seen just once. The V call is TRBV28, the J call TRBJ2-1; D is perhaps TRBD2 (7 bases). Germline loops: CDR1 MDHEN, CDR2 SYDVKM. This CDR3 contains 15 residues. V was cut by 7 bases and J by 3 bases, with 16 bases left in between. CDR3 sequence (DNA): TGTGCCAGCACCCCAAGGGGGGACTACTACAATGAGCAGTTCTTC. Translated, it gives CASTPRGDYYNEQFF.

This clone was counted once. The V and J genes are TRBV25-1 and TRBJ1-1; D call uncertain. Trimming stripped 6 bases from V and 3 bases from J, with 8 bases between. The CDR3 has 12 residues. Germline V gene lookup returns CDR1 MGHDK and CDR2 SYGVNS. CDR3: CASRYGYTEAFF. The DNA for the CDR3 is TGTGCCAGCAGATACGGTTACACTGAAGCTTTCTTT.

The V and J genes are TRBV25-1 and TRBJ2-5, with D possibly matching TRBD1 (5 bases). V was trimmed by 2 bases and J by 5 bases, leaving 15 bases between them. Germline CDR1 MGHDK, CDR2 SYGVNS. This CDR3 has 15 amino acids. In DNA form, the CDR3 reads TGTGCCAGCAGTGAAGGGGCCCACTGGGGCGAGACCCAGTACTTC. Translating it yields CASSEGAHWGETQYF.

This chain joins TRBV5-1 and TRBJ1-1, with 9 bases that match TRBD1. V shed 4 bases and J 5 bases; nucleotides not matched to a gene: 6. Looked up from germline, CDR1 is SGHRS and CDR2 is YFSETQ. The length of the CDR3 is 14 residues. CDR3 protein: CASSMTGGVTEAFF. CDR3 in DNA: TGCGCCAGCAGCATGACAGGGGGGGTTACTGAAGCTTTCTTT.

This clone came up a few times. At one end the junction does not follow the germline gene, possibly because of a read error. The rearrangement uses TRBV12-5 and TRBJ1-4; D might be TRBD1 (6 bases). In germline, CDR1 is LGHNT, CDR2 FRNRAP. This CDR3 is 13 amino acids long. The CDR3 nucleotides are TGTGCTAGTACCGGGACATTTCTTTCCCCCCCTCGTTTT. It specifies CASTGTFLSPPRF.

The J gene is TRBJ1-2, the V gene TRBV2; D is undetermined. The CDR3 has 14 amino acids. V was pared by 7 bases and J by 4 bases, with 16 bases between. CDR1 is SNHLY and CDR2 is FYNNEI in the germline V gene. The CDR3 spells CASTLVRESYGYTF. DNA of the CDR3: TGTGCCAGCACCTTAGTTAGGGAGAGCTATGGCTACACCTTC.

The table lists this clone with a few counts. This chain connects TRBV29-1 to TRBJ2-1, with D possibly matching TRBD1 (6 bases). Looked up from germline, CDR1 is SQVTM and CDR2 is ANQGSEA. V lost 4 bases to trimming and J lost 7 bases, with 11 bases between them. This CDR3 region has 12 residues. CDR3 sequence (DNA): TGCAGCGTTGGGCCAGGGGTTAATGAGCAGTTCTTC. Translating it yields CSVGPGVNEQFF.

V usage is TRBV5-1 and J usage is TRBJ2-3, with a possible D match to TRBD2 (6 bases). Deletions cut 0 bases from V and 10 bases from J, with 12 bases between. Looked up from germline, CDR1 is SGHRS and CDR2 is YFSETQ. CDR3 length: 13 residues. CDR3 coding DNA: TGCGCCAGCAGCTTGGTACGGGAGTCGGCGCAGTATTTT. This encodes CASSLVRESAQYF. Full variable domain (remainder filled in from reference TRBV5-1 and TRBJ2-3): KAGVTQTPRYLIKTRGQQVTLSCSPISGHRSVSWYQQTPGQGLQFLFEYFSETQRNKGNFPGRFSGRQFSNSRSEMNVSTLELGDSALYLCASSLVRESAQYFGPGTRLTVL.

The chain is built from TRBV30 and TRBJ1-2; the D gene is possibly TRBD1 (5 bases). CDR1 and CDR2 (germline): GTSNPN, SVGIG (reference sequence). The V gene lost 7 bases and the J gene lost 1 base, with 13 bases spanning the gap. The CDR3 has 13 amino acids. The CDR3 DNA reads as TGTGCCTTGGAGACAGCACTTAACTATGGCTACACCTTC. It specifies CALETALNYGYTF.

This chain connects TRBV28 to TRBJ2-7, with D possibly TRBD2 on 6 matching bases. There are 13 residues in the CDR3. Germline values: CDR1 MDHEN, CDR2 SYDVKM. Trimming shortened V by 5 bases and J by 2 bases, and 10 bases separated the two germline ends. The CDR3 is CASSLASPYEQYF. DNA for the CDR3: TGTGCCAGCAGTCTAGCGTCCCCCTACGAGCAGTACTTC.